This TCR beta chain derives from a study of cytomegalovirus exposure and HLA in healthy donors. Note on this clone: Its target is unknown.

Regarding the study as a whole: Most TCR sequences showed up rarely, but some public TCRs showed up in many donors. Among TCR beta chains, those listed as cytomegalovirus-associated numbered approximately 150.

The length of the CDR3 is 12 residues. Germline values: CDR1 MNHNS, CDR2 SASEGT. Trimming removed 2 bases at V and 8 bases at J, with 8 bases between. Clones were read by immunoSEQ multiplex PCR, and TCRdb kept only the in-frame ones, dropping some. The sample contains hundreds of thousands of clones, roughly 88% of which appear only once. The clonotype comes from a woman aged 18 to 35 in good health and CMV-seronegative. The chain employs TRBV6-1 and TRBJ2-3; D might be TRBD1 (5 bases). Sequencing used PBMCs. The CDR3 DNA is TGTGCCAGCAGTGAATTGCAGGGTACGCAGTATTTT. Its protein is CASSELQGTQYF.